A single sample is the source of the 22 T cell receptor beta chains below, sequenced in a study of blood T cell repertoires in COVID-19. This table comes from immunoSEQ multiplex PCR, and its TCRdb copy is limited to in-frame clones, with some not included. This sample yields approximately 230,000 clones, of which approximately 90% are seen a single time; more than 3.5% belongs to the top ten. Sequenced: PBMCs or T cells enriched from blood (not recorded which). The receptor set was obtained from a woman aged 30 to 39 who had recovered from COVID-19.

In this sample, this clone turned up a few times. The CDR3 is CASSPRGGNEQYF. CDR3 in DNA: TGTGCCAGCAGCCCCCGAGGCGGCAACGAGCAGTACTTC. The chain uses TRBV7-2 and TRBJ2-7; D unresolved. The CDR3 totals 13 residues. Trimming shortened V by 5 bases and J by 5 bases, and 13 bases separated the two germline ends. Germline CDR1 is SGHTA and CDR2 is FQGNSA.

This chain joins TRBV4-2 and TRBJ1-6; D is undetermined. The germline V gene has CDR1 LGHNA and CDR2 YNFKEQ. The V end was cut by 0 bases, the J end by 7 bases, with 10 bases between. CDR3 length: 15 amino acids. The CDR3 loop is CASSQDTTRNSPLHF. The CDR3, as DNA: TGTGCCAGCAGCCAAGATACGACTCGGAATTCACCCCTCCACTTT.

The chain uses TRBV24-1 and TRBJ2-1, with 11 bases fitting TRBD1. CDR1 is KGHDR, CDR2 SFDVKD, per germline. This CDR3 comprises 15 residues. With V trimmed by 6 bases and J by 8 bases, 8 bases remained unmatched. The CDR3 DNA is TGTGCCACCAGTTTTTCAGGACAGGGGGCATATGAGCAGTTCTTC. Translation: CATSFSGQGAYEQFF.

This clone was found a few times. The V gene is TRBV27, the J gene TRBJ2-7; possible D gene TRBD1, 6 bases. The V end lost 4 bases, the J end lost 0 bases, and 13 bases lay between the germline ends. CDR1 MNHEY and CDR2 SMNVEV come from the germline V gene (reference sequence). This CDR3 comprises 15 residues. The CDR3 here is CASSWGQGSSYEQYF. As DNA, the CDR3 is TGTGCCAGCAGTTGGGGGCAGGGGAGCTCCTACGAGCAGTACTTC.

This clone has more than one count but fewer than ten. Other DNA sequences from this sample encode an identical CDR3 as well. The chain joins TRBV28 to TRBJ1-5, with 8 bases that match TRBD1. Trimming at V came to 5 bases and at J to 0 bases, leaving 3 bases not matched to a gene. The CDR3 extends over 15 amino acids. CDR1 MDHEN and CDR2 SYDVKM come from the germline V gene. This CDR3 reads CASSTGGDSNQPQHF. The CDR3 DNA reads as TGTGCCAGCAGTACAGGGGGAGATAGCAATCAGCCCCAGCATTTT.

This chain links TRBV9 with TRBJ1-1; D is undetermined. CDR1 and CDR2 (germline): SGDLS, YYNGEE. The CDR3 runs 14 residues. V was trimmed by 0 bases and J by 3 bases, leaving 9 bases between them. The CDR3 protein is CASSVVVADTEAFF. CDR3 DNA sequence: TGTGCCAGCAGCGTAGTTGTGGCAGACACTGAAGCTTTCTTT. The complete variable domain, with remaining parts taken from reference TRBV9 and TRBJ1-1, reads DSGVTQTPKHLITATGQRVTLRCSPRSGDLSVYWYQQSLDQGLQFLIQYYNGEERAKGNILERFSAQQFPDLHSELNLSSLELGDSALYFCASSVVVADTEAFFGQGTRLTVV.

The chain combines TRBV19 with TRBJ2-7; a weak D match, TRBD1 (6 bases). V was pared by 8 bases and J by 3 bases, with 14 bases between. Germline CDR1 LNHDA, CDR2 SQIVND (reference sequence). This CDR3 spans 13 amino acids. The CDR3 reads CASANGRGYEQYF. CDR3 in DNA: TGTGCCAGTGCTAACGGCAGGGGCTACGAGCAGTACTTC. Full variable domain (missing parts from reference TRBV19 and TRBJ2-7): DGGITQSPKYLFRKEGQNVTLSCEQNLNHDAMYWYRQDPGQGLRLIYYSQIVNDFQKGDIAEGYSVSREKKESFPLTVTSAQKNPTAFYLCASANGRGYEQYFGPGTRLTVT.

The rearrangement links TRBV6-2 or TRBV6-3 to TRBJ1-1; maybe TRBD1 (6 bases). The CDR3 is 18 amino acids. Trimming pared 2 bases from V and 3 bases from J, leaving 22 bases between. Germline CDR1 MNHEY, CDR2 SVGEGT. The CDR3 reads CASSYRTTDLTGYTEAFF. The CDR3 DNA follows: TGTGCCAGCAGTTACCGTACCACTGATCTGACAGGCTACACTGAAGCTTTCTTT.

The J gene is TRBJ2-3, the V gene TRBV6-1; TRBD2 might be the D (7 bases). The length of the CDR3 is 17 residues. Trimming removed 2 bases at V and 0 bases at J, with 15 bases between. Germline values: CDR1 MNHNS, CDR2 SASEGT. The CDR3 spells CASSEWGGQSSTDTQYF. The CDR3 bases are TGTGCCAGCAGTGAATGGGGGGGGCAGTCTAGCACAGATACGCAGTATTTT.

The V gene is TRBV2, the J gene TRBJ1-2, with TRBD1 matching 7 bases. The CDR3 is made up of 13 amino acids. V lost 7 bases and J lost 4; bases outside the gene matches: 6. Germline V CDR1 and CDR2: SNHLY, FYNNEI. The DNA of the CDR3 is TGTGCCAGCACACAGGGGCTGGTCTATGGCTACACCTTC. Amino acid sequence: CASTQGLVYGYTF.

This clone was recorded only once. The CDR3 sequence is CASSDRGGGGEKLFF. The CDR3 region has the DNA TGTGCCAGCAGTGATAGAGGGGGGGGAGGTGAAAAACTGTTTTTT. This chain uses TRBV28 with TRBJ1-4; a weak D match, TRBD1 (6 bases). Trimming shortened V by 5 bases and J by 7 bases, and 17 bases separated the two germline ends. This CDR3 has 15 residues. CDR1 MDHEN and CDR2 SYDVKM come from the germline V gene.

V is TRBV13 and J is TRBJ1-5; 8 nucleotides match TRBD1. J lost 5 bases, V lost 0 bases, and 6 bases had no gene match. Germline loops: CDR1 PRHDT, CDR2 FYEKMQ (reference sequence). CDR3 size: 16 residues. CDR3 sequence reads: CASSLGRQGNHQPQHF. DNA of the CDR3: TGTGCCAGCAGCTTAGGGCGACAGGGGAATCATCAGCCCCAGCATTTT.

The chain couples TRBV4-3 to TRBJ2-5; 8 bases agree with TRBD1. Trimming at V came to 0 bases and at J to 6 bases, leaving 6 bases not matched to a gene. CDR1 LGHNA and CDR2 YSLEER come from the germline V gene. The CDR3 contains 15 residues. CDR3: CASSQDRQGAQTQYF. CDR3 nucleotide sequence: TGCGCCAGCAGCCAAGATCGCCAGGGGGCGCAGACCCAGTACTTC.

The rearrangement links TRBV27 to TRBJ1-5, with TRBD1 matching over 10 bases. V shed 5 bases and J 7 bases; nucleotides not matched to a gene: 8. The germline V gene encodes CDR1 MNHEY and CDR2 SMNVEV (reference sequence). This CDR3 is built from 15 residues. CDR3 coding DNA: TGTGCCAGCAGTATGACAGGGGGCGTAGGGCAGCCCCAGCATTTT. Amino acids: CASSMTGGVGQPQHF.

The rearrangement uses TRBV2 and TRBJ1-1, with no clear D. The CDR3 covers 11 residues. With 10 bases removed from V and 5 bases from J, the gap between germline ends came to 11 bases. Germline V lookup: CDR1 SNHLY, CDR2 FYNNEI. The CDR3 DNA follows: TGTGCCACCCTCGGGGATACTGAAGCTTTCTTT. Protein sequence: CATLGDTEAFF.

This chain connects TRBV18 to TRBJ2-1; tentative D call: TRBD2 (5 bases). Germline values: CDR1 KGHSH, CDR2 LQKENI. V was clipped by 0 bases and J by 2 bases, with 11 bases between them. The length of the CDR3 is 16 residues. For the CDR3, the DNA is TGTGCCAGCTCACCACCAGTGGGAGTTACCTACAATGAGCAGTTCTTC. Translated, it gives CASSPPVGVTYNEQFF.

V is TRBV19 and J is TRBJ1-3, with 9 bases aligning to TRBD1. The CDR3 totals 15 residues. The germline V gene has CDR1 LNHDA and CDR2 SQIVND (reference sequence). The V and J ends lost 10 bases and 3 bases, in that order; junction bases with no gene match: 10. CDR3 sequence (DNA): TGTGCCACTGCGCGGGACAGGGAGATTGGAAACACCATATATTTT. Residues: CATARDREIGNTIYF.

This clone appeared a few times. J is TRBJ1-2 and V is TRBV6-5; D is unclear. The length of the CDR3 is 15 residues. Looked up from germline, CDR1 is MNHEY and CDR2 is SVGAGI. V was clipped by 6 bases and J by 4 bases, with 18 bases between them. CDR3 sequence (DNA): TGTGCCAGCAGCGAGAGCACCGAACAGTTCTATGGCTACACCTTC. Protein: CASSESTEQFYGYTF.

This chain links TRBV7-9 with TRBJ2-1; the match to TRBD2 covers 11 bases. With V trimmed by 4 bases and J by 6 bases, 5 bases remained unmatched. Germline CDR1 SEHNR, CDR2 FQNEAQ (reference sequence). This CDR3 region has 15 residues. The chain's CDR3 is CASSSFSGRANEQFF. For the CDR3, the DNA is TGTGCCAGCAGCTCCTTTAGCGGGAGGGCCAATGAGCAGTTCTTC.

The CDR3 sequence is CASIGQNEKLFF. CDR3 DNA sequence: TGTGCCAGCATAGGACAGAATGAAAAACTGTTTTTT. The gene calls are TRBV2 and TRBJ1-4, with D perhaps TRBD1 (6 bases). CDR3 size: 12 residues. The ends were cut back, 7 bases at V and 5 bases at J, with 8 bases in the middle. Looked up from germline, CDR1 is SNHLY and CDR2 is FYNNEI.

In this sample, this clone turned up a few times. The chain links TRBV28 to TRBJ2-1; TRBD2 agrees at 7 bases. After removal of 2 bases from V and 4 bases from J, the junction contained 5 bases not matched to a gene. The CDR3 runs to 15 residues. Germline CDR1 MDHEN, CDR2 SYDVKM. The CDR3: CASSLSGKFYNEQFF. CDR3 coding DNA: TGTGCCAGCAGTTTAAGCGGGAAGTTTTACAATGAGCAGTTCTTC.

The CDR3 DNA reads TGCAGCGCTGATAGCGGGAATAACAATGAGCAGTTCTTC. Protein sequence: CSADSGNNNEQFF. The V call is TRBV29-1, the J call TRBJ2-1; 8 nucleotides align to TRBD2. The ends lost 7 bases at V and 5 bases at J; junction bases unmatched: 7. This CDR3 has 13 amino acids. CDR1 and CDR2 (germline): SQVTM, ANQGSEA.